Listed below are T cell receptor beta chains from one sample, sequenced in a study of cytomegalovirus exposure and HLA in healthy donors. This table comes from immunoSEQ multiplex PCR, and its TCRdb copy is limited to in-frame clones, with some not included. The profile covers roughly 220,000 clones, with roughly 84% appearing a single time and roughly 1.5% taken by the ten largest. The sequenced material came from PBMCs. These receptors came from a man aged 50 to 60 in good health and CMV-seronegative. The CDR3 runs from the conserved cysteine through the conserved F or W. A D gene is named only where the DNA matches it firmly. Part of the rows lack a size; the others show once, few, many or a class for expanded clones.

clone size	J gene	V gene	D gene	CDR3 protein	CDR3 DNA
few	TRBJ2-7	TRBV13	NA	CASSLELVGVIYF	TGTGCCAGCAGCTTAGAACTAGTTGGGGTAATCTACTTC
NA	TRBJ2-7	TRBV5-4	TRBD2	CASSALAGEPHEQYF	TGTGCCAGCAGCGCGCTAGCGGGAGAACCCCACGAGCAGTACTTC
NA	TRBJ1-1	TRBV14	NA	CASSHIPFGLGTEAFF	TGTGCCAGCAGCCATATCCCCTTCGGGTTGGGCACTGAAGCTTTCTTT
NA	TRBJ2-1	TRBV6-1	NA	CASSVLANSYNEQFF	TGTGCCAGCAGTGTCCTAGCCAATTCCTACAATGAGCAGTTCTTC
NA	TRBJ2-1	TRBV5-8	TRBD2	CASTPSGSSYNEQFF	TGTGCCAGCACCCCTAGCGGTAGCTCCTACAATGAGCAGTTCTTC
NA	TRBJ1-2	TRBV6-5	NA	CASSSPRRYGYTF	TGTGCCAGCAGTTCCCCCCGGCGGTATGGCTACACCTTC
NA	TRBJ2-7	TRBV6-5	TRBD2	CASSPGTSIHEQYF	TGTGCCAGCAGCCCCGGGACTAGCATCCACGAGCAGTACTTC
few	TRBJ2-4	TRBV7-9	NA	CASSLLTGELAKNIQYF	TGTGCCAGCAGCTTATTAACGGGAGAGCTAGCCAAAAACATTCAGTACTTC
NA	TRBJ2-3	TRBV7-9	NA	CASSQTGTITDTQYF	TGTGCCAGCAGCCAAACAGGGACGATCACAGATACGCAGTATTTT
NA	TRBJ2-7	TRBV13	TRBD2	CASSTWTSGRAREQYF	TGTGCCAGCAGCACCTGGACTAGCGGGAGGGCCCGCGAGCAGTACTTC
NA	TRBJ1-3	TRBV28	NA	CASTTGGAGNTIYF	TGTGCCAGCACCACCGGGGGGGCTGGAAACACCATATATTTT
NA	TRBJ2-7	TRBV27	NA	CASSPGAAAIYEQYF	TGTGCCAGCAGTCCAGGAGCAGCGGCCATCTACGAGCAGTACTTC
NA	TRBJ2-5	TRBV11-2	NA	CASSPIISETQYF	TGTGCCAGCAGCCCTATCATCTCGGAGACCCAGTACTTC
NA	TRBJ2-2	TRBV11-2	TRBD1	CASSERGQGSGELFF	TGTGCCAGCAGCGAACGGGGACAGGGATCCGGGGAGCTGTTTTTT
NA	TRBJ2-7	TRBV6-5	NA	CAASRGSGEQYF	TGTGCCGCCAGCAGGGGCTCTGGCGAGCAGTACTTC
NA	TRBJ2-7	TRBV27	TRBD2	CASSQNAGERDPYEQYF	TGTGCCAGCAGCCAAAATGCGGGTGAGCGGGACCCCTACGAGCAGTACTTC
NA	TRBJ2-7	TRBV7-3	TRBD2	CASSLSSGSGYEQYF	TGTGCCAGCAGCTTAAGTAGCGGGAGTGGGTACGAGCAGTACTTC
NA	TRBJ2-1	TRBV10-1	NA	CASSETGQLSYNEQFF	TGCGCCAGCAGTGAGACAGGTCAGCTCTCCTACAATGAGCAGTTCTTC
NA	TRBJ2-7	TRBV4-2	TRBD1	CASSQVMGQGAYEQYF	TGTGCCAGCAGCCAAGTAATGGGACAGGGGGCCTACGAGCAGTACTTC
NA	TRBJ2-1	TRBV19	NA	CASSYGLLNEQFF	TGTGCCAGTAGTTATGGACTCCTCAATGAGCAGTTCTTC
few	TRBJ2-2	TRBV2	NA	CASRDLSFNTGELFF	TGTGCCAGCAGAGACTTGTCCTTTAACACCGGGGAGCTGTTTTTT
NA	TRBJ2-7	TRBV29-1	NA	CSVGSGYSYEQYF	TGCAGCGTTGGTAGCGGTTACTCCTACGAGCAGTACTTC
few	TRBJ2-3	TRBV5-1	NA	CASKGGTDTQYF	TGCGCCAGCAAAGGGGGCACAGATACGCAGTATTTT
NA	TRBJ2-3	TRBV2	TRBD1	CASRQTGLTDTQYF	TGTGCCAGCAGACAGACAGGGCTCACAGATACGCAGTATTTT
NA	TRBJ1-4	TRBV11-2	TRBD1	CASSPNRGREKLFF	TGTGCCAGCAGCCCAAACAGGGGGCGAGAAAAACTGTTTTTT
NA	TRBJ1-5	TRBV5-1	NA	CASSSGDPNQPQHF	TGCGCCAGCAGCTCCGGGGATCCGAATCAGCCCCAGCATTTT
NA	TRBJ2-3	TRBV9	NA	CASSVVSAGVLGDTQYF	TGTGCCAGCAGCGTAGTGTCGGCAGGGGTCCTTGGAGATACGCAGTATTTT
NA	TRBJ1-1	TRBV14	NA	CASSRGGFDTEAFF	TGTGCCAGCAGCCGGGGGGGGTTTGACACTGAAGCTTTCTTT
NA	TRBJ2-7	TRBV2	NA	CASSERGTGSYEQYF	TGTGCCAGCAGTGAAAGAGGCACAGGGTCCTACGAGCAGTACTTC